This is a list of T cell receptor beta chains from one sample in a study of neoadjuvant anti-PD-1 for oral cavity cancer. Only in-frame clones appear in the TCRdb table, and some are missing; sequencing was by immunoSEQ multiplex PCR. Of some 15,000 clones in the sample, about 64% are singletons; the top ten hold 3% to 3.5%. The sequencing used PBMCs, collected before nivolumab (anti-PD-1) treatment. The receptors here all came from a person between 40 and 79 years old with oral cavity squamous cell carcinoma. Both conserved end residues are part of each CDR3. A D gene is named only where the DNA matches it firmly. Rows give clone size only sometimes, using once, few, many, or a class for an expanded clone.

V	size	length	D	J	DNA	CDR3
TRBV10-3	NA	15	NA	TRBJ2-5	TGTGCCATCAGTGATCCAGGGGGGAAACAAGAGACCCAGTACTTC	CAISDPGGKQETQYF
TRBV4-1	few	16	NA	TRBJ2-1	TGCGCCAGCAGCCCCCCACGTGGGGGGGCCTTTGGTGAGCAGTTCTTC	CASSPPRGGAFGEQFF
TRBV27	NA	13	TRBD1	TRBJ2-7	TGTGCCAGCAGAGGGACAGCCAACTACGAGCAGTACTTC	CASRGTANYEQYF
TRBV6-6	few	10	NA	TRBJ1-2	TGTGCCAGCAGGGACTATGGCTACACCTTC	CASRDYGYTF
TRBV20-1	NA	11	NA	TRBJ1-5	TGCAGTGCTGACCGCAATCAGCCCCAGCATTTT	CSADRNQPQHF
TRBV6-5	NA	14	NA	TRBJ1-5	TGTGCCAGCAGTTACTCAATTGGGGTTCAGCCCCAGCATTTT	CASSYSIGVQPQHF
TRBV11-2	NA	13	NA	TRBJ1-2	TGTGCCAGCAGCTTAGCAGGAAACTATGGCTACACCTTC	CASSLAGNYGYTF
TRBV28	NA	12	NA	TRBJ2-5	TGTGCCAGCAGTTTAGGGAGCGAGACCCAGTACTTC	CASSLGSETQYF
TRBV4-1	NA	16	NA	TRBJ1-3	TGCGCCAGCAGCCAAACCCCCGGGAGCTCTGGAAACACCATATATTTT	CASSQTPGSSGNTIYF
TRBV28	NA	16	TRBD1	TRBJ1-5	TGTGCCAGCAGTTTACCCGGGACAGGGATCGATCAGCCCCAGCATTTT	CASSLPGTGIDQPQHF
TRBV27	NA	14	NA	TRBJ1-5	TGTGCCAGCAGTCTCCTAGGGCTCAATCAGCCCCAGCATTTT	CASSLLGLNQPQHF
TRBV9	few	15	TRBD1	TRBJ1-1	TGTGCCAGCAGCGAACCCGGGACAGGGAACACTGAAGCTTTCTTT	CASSEPGTGNTEAFF
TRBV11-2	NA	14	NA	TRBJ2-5	TGTGCCAGCAGCTTAGGGCCAGCCCAAGAGACCCAGTACTTC	CASSLGPAQETQYF
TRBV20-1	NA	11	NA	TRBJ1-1	TGCAGTGCTCCTAAATCCACTGAAGCTTTCTTT	CSAPKSTEAFF
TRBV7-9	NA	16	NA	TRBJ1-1	TGTGCCAGCAGCTTAGGGGGATGGGGAGGATACACTGAAGCTTTCTTT	CASSLGGWGGYTEAFF
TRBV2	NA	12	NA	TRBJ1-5	TGTGCCAGCAGTCGACAGGATCAGCCCCAGCATTTT	CASSRQDQPQHF
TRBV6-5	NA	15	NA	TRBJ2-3	TGTGCCAGCAGTTACTCGCTAATTTGGGCAGATACGCAGTATTTT	CASSYSLIWADTQYF
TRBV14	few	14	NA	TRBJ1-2	TGTGCCAGCAGCCAAGGGGGGTTCCTGTATGGCTACACCTTC	CASSQGGFLYGYTF
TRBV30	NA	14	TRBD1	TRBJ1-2	TGTGCCTGGAGTCGGGACAGGGGAGGGCATGGCTACACCTTC	CAWSRDRGGHGYTF
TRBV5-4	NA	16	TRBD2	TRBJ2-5	TGTGCCAGCAGCTCCGTAGCGGGGGGGACTGGGGAGACCCAGTACTTC	CASSSVAGGTGETQYF
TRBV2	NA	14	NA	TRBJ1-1	TGTGCCAGCAGGAAAGGGACGGAGAACACTGAAGCTTTCTTT	CASRKGTENTEAFF
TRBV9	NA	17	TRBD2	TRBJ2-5	TGTGCCAGCAGCGTAGGGTATGGCTCTAGCGGGGATGAGACCCAGTACTTC	CASSVGYGSSGDETQYF
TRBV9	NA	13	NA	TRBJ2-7	TGTGCCAGCAGCGGTAGCGGAACCTACGAGCAGTACTTC	CASSGSGTYEQYF
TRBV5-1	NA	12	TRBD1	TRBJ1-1	TGCGCCAGCAGCGCAGGACAGGGTGAAGCTTTCTTT	CASSAGQGEAFF
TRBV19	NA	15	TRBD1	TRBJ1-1	TGTGCCAGTAGCACTTCAGGGGGCATGAACACTGAAGCTTTCTTT	CASSTSGGMNTEAFF
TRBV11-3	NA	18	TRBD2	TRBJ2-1	TGTGCCAGCAGTGCCCCTGGGGGGGACTCGAGCTCCTACAATGAGCAGTTCTTC	CASSAPGGDSSSYNEQFF
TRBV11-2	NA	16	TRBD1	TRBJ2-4	TGTGCCAGCAGAAACCACAGGGGGGTAGCCAAAAACATTCAGTACTTC	CASRNHRGVAKNIQYF
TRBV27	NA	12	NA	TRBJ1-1	TGTGCCAGCAGTCCACCAGGGGAAGGAGCTTTCTTT	CASSPPGEGAFF
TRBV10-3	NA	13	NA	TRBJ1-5	TGTGCCATCAGTGAGGCTAGCAATCAGCCCCAGCATTTT	CAISEASNQPQHF
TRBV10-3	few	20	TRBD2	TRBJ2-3	TGTGCCATCAGTGCGACCGCCGGGACTAGCGGAACAATATCCACAGATACGCAGTATTTT	CAISATAGTSGTISTDTQYF
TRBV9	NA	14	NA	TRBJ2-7	TGTGCCAGCATGGCCGGCGTAAGCGTTGGCGAGCAGTACTTC	CASMAGVSVGEQYF
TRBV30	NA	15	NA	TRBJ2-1	TGTGCCTGGAGTGATTCTTCGCGCTCCTACAATGAGCAGTTCTTC	CAWSDSSRSYNEQFF
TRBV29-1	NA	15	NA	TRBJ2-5	TGCAGCGTTGACCCTGGGGGGGCCCTACAAGAGACCCAGTACTTC	CSVDPGGALQETQYF
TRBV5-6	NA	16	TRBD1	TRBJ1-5	TGTGCCAGCAGCTTGTGGACAGGGGAGGGAGATCAGCCCCAGCATTTT	CASSLWTGEGDQPQHF
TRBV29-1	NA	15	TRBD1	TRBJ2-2	TGCAGCGTTGATTTTGGGACAGGGGACACCGGGGAGCTGTTTTTT	CSVDFGTGDTGELFF
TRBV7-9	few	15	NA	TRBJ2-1	TGTGCCGCCAAAGAACCCGGGCCGAAGGGGAATGAGCAGTTCTTC	CAAKEPGPKGNEQFF
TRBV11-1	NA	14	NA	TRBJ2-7	TGTGCCAGCAGCTTCATGACAGGTCCCCACGAGCAGTACTTC	CASSFMTGPHEQYF
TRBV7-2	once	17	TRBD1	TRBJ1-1	TGTGCCAGCAGAATCCAACGGGACAGCCTGGGGGGCACTGAAGCTTTCTTT	CASRIQRDSLGGTEAFF
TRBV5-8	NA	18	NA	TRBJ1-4	TGTGCCAGCAGCTTAAGAAGATCCTGGGTCGTGCCTAATGAAAAACTGTTTTTT	CASSLRRSWVVPNEKLFF
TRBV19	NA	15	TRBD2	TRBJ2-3	TGTGCCAGTAGTATACTAGCGGGGACCACAGATACGCAGTATTTT	CASSILAGTTDTQYF
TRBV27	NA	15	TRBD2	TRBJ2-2	TGTGCCAGCAAGGAGCGGGGGGTTGGCACCGGGGAGCTGTTTTTT	CASKERGVGTGELFF
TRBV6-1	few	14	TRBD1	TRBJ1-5	TGTGCCAGCAGGGGACAGGGAAATGTATGGCCCCAGCATTTT	CASRGQGNVWPQHF
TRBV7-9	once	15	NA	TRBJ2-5	TGTGCCAGCAGCTCGATATACAGCGCACAAGAGACCCAGTACTTC	CASSSIYSAQETQYF
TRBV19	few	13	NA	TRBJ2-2	TGTGCCAGTCGGGGTGAGAACACCGGGGAGCTGTTTTTT	CASRGENTGELFF
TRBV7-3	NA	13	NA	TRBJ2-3	TGTGCCAGCAGCTTAATAATCGCAGATACGCAGTATTTT	CASSLIIADTQYF
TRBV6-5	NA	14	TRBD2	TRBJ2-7	TGTGCCAGCGTCGGGACTAGCGGATCCTACGAGCAGTACTTC	CASVGTSGSYEQYF
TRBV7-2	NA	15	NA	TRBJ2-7	TGTGCCAGCAGCTTATTACCGGTAGCTAGGTACGAGCAGTACTTC	CASSLLPVARYEQYF
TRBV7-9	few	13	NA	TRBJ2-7	TGTGCCAGCAGCTTCAAAGTATCCTACGAGCAGTACTTC	CASSFKVSYEQYF
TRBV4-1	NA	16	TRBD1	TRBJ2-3	TGCGCCAGCAGCCAATTCCGGACAGGGGGCATAGATACGCAGTATTTT	CASSQFRTGGIDTQYF
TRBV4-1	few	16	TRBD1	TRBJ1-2	TGCGCCAGCAGCCAGGCCCAAGACAGGGCCCACTATGGCTACACCTTC	CASSQAQDRAHYGYTF
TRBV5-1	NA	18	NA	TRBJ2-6	TGCGCCAGCAGCCCTGATGGGACCGAACAGGGTTGGGCCAACGTCCTGACTTTC	CASSPDGTEQGWANVLTF
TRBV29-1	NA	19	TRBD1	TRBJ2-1	TGCAGCGTTGTTCAGGGACAGGGCGCAACTAGGAGCTCCTACAATGAGCAGTTCTTC	CSVVQGQGATRSSYNEQFF
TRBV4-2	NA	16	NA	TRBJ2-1	TGTGCCAGCAGCCAAGACGCCGGCGGAGCATACAATGAGCAGTTCTTC	CASSQDAGGAYNEQFF
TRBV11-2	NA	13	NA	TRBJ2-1	TGTGCCAGCAGCCCCAGGGTCCGCAATGAGCAGTTCTTC	CASSPRVRNEQFF
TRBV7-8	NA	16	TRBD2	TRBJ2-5	TGTGCCAGCAGTATGCGACTAGCGGGAGGCCAAGAGACCCAGTACTTC	CASSMRLAGGQETQYF
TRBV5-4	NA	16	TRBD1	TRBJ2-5	TGTGCCAGCAGCCGAGGACAGGGGATGGTCCAAGAGACCCAGTACTTC	CASSRGQGMVQETQYF
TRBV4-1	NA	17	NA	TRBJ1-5	TGCGCCAGCAGCCAAGTAAACATGGGACTGGGCAATCAGCCCCAGCATTTT	CASSQVNMGLGNQPQHF
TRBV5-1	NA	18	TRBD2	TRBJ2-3	TGCGCCAGCAGCTTGACCCCTAGCGGGAGTTTGTTAACAGATACGCAGTATTTT	CASSLTPSGSLLTDTQYF
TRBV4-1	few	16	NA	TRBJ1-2	TGCGCCAGCAGCCAAGGTAACAGCGGAATTTTCTATGGCTACACCTTC	CASSQGNSGIFYGYTF